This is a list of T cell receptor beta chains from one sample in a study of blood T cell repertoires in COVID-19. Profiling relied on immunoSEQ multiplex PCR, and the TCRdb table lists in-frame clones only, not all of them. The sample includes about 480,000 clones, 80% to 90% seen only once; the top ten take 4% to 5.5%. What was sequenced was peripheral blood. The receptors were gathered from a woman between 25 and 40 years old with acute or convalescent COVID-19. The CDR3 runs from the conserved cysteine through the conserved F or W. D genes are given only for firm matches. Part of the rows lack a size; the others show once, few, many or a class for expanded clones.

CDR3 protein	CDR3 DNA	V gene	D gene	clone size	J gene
CAWTGGFTDEQFF	TGTGCCTGGACAGGGGGCTTCACGGATGAGCAGTTCTTC	TRBV30	TRBD1	.	TRBJ2-1
CASSVDGGAATGELFF	TGTGCCAGCAGCGTAGACGGGGGGGCCGCCACCGGGGAGCTGTTTTTT	TRBV9	TRBD2	.	TRBJ2-2
CASSFGDRNYEQYF	TGTGCCAGCAGCTTCGGGGACAGAAATTACGAGCAGTACTTC	TRBV5-4	TRBD1	once	TRBJ2-7
CASSLTAGGQKYF	TGTGCCAGCAGTTTAACCGCGGGGGGACAGAAATATTTT	TRBV12-3/TRBV12-4	TRBD1	.	TRBJ1-3
CASSLTYGETGDRNTIYF	TGTGCCAGCAGTTTAACATACGGCGAGACAGGGGATCGAAACACCATATATTTT	TRBV28	TRBD1	.	TRBJ1-3
CASSQDWRTEAFF	TGTGCCAGCAGCCAAGATTGGAGGACTGAAGCTTTCTTT	TRBV3-1/TRBV3-2	.	few	TRBJ1-1
CASGLVGSGGPDTQYF	TGTGCTAGTGGTTTGGTAGGGAGCGGGGGGCCAGATACGCAGTATTTT	TRBV12-5	TRBD2	.	TRBJ2-3
CASSLETANSGANVLTF	TGTGCCAGCAGTTTAGAGACAGCCAACTCTGGGGCCAACGTCCTGACTTTC	TRBV28	.	.	TRBJ2-6
CASSFRVAGANVLTF	TGTGCCAGCAGCTTCAGGGTAGCTGGGGCCAACGTCCTGACTTTC	TRBV9	.	.	TRBJ2-6
CASSPEVTGELFF	TGTGCCAGCAGTCCGGAGGTCACCGGGGAGCTGTTTTTT	TRBV6-5	.	.	TRBJ2-2
CASLSRSYNEQFF	TGTGCCAGCCTTTCCCGCTCCTACAATGAGCAGTTCTTC	TRBV28	.	.	TRBJ2-1
CASSTSRPRGRNTEAFF	TGTGCCAGCTCAACGTCCCGGCCGCGGGGTCGGAACACTGAAGCTTTCTTT	TRBV18	.	.	TRBJ1-1
CASSQVGVTGELFF	TGCGCCAGCAGCCAAGTCGGGGTCACAGGGGAGCTGTTTTTT	TRBV4-1	.	.	TRBJ2-2
CSASRRAGMNTEAFF	TGCAGTGCTAGTCGTCGGGCAGGGATGAACACTGAAGCTTTCTTT	TRBV20-1	.	.	TRBJ1-1
CASSYLRGRETQYF	TGTGCCAGCAGCTACTTGCGGGGGAGGGAGACCCAGTACTTC	TRBV2	TRBD2	once	TRBJ2-5
CASRPAGMNTEAFF	TGCGCCAGCAGGCCGGCGGGGATGAACACTGAAGCTTTCTTT	TRBV5-1	.	.	TRBJ1-1
CASPLRYRFNEKLFF	TGTGCCAGCCCCCTCCGGTACAGGTTTAATGAAAAACTGTTTTTT	TRBV7-4	.	.	TRBJ1-4
CASSLGGRDEKLFF	TGTGCCAGCAGCTTAGGAGGTCGGGATGAAAAACTGTTTTTT	TRBV7-9	.	.	TRBJ1-4
CASSERTGTDTQYF	TGTGCCAGCAGTGAAAGGACAGGCACAGATACGCAGTATTTT	TRBV6-1	.	.	TRBJ2-3
CASSLPLRQGRADTQYF	TGCGCCAGCAGCTTACCTCTCCGACAGGGGAGGGCAGATACGCAGTATTTT	TRBV5-1	.	.	TRBJ2-3
CASSSRARGGEAFF	TGTGCCAGCAGCTCCCGGGCTCGGGGAGGGGAGGCTTTCTTT	TRBV7-6	.	.	TRBJ1-1
CASSLASPDTQYF	TGTGCCAGCAGTCTAGCAAGCCCAGATACGCAGTATTTT	TRBV6-5	.	.	TRBJ2-3
CASSPDGGGEKLFF	TGTGCCAGCTCACCGGACGGAGGAGGTGAAAAACTGTTTTTT	TRBV18	.	.	TRBJ1-4
CASSARMRTGESYEQYF	TGTGCCAGCAGCGCCCGCATGAGGACAGGGGAAAGCTACGAGCAGTACTTC	TRBV9	TRBD1	.	TRBJ2-7
CASSAVGLASQETQYF	TGTGCCAGCAGCGCCGTGGGCCTAGCGTCCCAAGAGACCCAGTACTTC	TRBV2	.	.	TRBJ2-5
CASSPRDNYNEQFF	TGTGCCAGCAGCCCCCGGGACAACTACAATGAGCAGTTCTTC	TRBV11-3	.	once	TRBJ2-1
CASSLVDRFTEAFF	TGTGCCAGCAGCTTAGTTGACAGATTCACTGAAGCTTTCTTT	TRBV7-9	.	once	TRBJ1-1
CASSRSRGLNTEAFF	TGCGCCAGCAGCCGATCGAGGGGGCTGAACACTGAAGCTTTCTTT	TRBV5-1	TRBD1	once	TRBJ1-1
CASSLIPQGREETQYF	TGTGCCAGCAGCTTAATCCCTCAGGGGAGGGAAGAGACCCAGTACTTC	TRBV7-8	.	few	TRBJ2-5
CSGTGDYGYTF	TGCAGCGGGACAGGGGATTATGGCTACACCTTC	TRBV20-1	TRBD1	.	TRBJ1-2
CASSIPVGRVGATEAFF	TGTGCCAGTAGTATTCCGGTCGGAAGGGTTGGGGCCACTGAAGCTTTCTTT	TRBV19	.	.	TRBJ1-1
CASSDPRTGEEKLFF	TGCGCCAGCAGTGACCCCCGGACAGGGGAAGAAAAACTGTTTTTT	TRBV10-1	TRBD1	.	TRBJ1-4
CASRGTGGASPLHF	TGTGCCAGCAGGGGGACAGGGGGCGCTTCACCCCTCCACTTT	TRBV6-5	TRBD1	.	TRBJ1-6
CASSQRTGGGHEQYF	TGCGCCAGCAGCCAAAGGACGGGAGGGGGCCACGAGCAGTACTTC	TRBV4-1	.	.	TRBJ2-7
CASSGLAGGSQYF	TGTGCCAGCTCCGGACTAGCGGGGGGTTCGCAGTATTTT	TRBV6-5	TRBD2	.	TRBJ2-3
CASSRDRGDEQYF	TGTGCCAGCTCCCGGGACAGGGGGGACGAGCAGTACTTC	TRBV18	TRBD1	.	TRBJ2-7
CSASRRNTEAFF	TGCAGTGCTAGTCGGAGGAACACTGAAGCTTTCTTT	TRBV20-1	.	.	TRBJ1-1
CAWSVRVRNTGELFF	TGTGCCTGGAGTGTGAGGGTACGGAACACCGGGGAGCTGTTTTTT	TRBV30	.	.	TRBJ2-2
CASSLRQGTFIYEQYF	TGTGCCAGCAGTTTAAGACAGGGGACATTTATCTACGAGCAGTACTTC	TRBV28	TRBD1	.	TRBJ2-7
CASSYSGTGGYEQYF	TGTGCCAGCAGTTACTCCGGGACAGGGGGGTACGAGCAGTACTTC	TRBV6-5	TRBD1	.	TRBJ2-7
CSASAGGQRVYGYTF	TGCAGTGCTAGTGCAGGGGGACAGAGGGTCTATGGCTACACCTTC	TRBV20-1	TRBD1	.	TRBJ1-2
CASSGAGWNQPQHF	TGTGCCAGCAGTGGAGCAGGGTGGAATCAGCCCCAGCATTTT	TRBV25-1	.	.	TRBJ1-5
CAWGRGNAYEQYF	TGTGCCTGGGGTCGGGGGAACGCCTACGAGCAGTACTTC	TRBV30	.	few	TRBJ2-7
CASRTGQGKAAEQFF	TGTGCCAGCAGGACGGGACAGGGGAAGGCCGCTGAGCAGTTCTTC	TRBV6-5	TRBD1	.	TRBJ2-1
CASSLRRAVGEHRGAVF	TGTGCCAGCAGCTTACGTAGGGCAGTGGGCGAACACCGGGGAGCTGTTTTT	TRBV7-3	.	.	TRBJ2-2
CSASHSENEKLFF	TGCAGTGCTAGTCACAGTGAAAATGAAAAACTGTTTTTT	TRBV20-1	.	.	TRBJ1-4
CASSPDRSNGYTF	TGTGCCAGCAGCCCGGACAGGTCGAATGGCTACACCTTC	TRBV4-2	TRBD1	.	TRBJ1-2
CASSPRGGSYEQYF	TGTGCCAGCAGCCCTAGGGGTGGTAGCTACGAGCAGTACTTC	TRBV6-2/TRBV6-3	.	.	TRBJ2-7
CASSFAGPKYF	TGCGCCAGCAGCTTCGCTGGCCCCAAGTACTTC	TRBV5-1	.	.	TRBJ2-7
CASSQPRDNYNSPLHF	TGTGCCAGCAGCCAACCCCGGGACAACTATAATTCACCCCTCCACTTT	TRBV3-1/TRBV3-2	.	.	TRBJ1-6
CASSSGTRSSYSNQPQHF	TGTGCCAGCAGCTCCGGGACAAGGAGCTCCTATAGCAATCAGCCCCAGCATTTT	TRBV21-1	.	few	TRBJ1-5
CASSQGSPLHF	TGTGCCAGTAGTCAGGGCTCACCCCTCCACTTT	TRBV19	.	.	TRBJ1-6
CASSLRTGANGYTF	TGTGCCAGCAGCCTTCGGACAGGGGCCAATGGCTACACCTTC	TRBV11-2	TRBD1	.	TRBJ1-2
CASSSGTLGEKLFF	TGCGCCAGCAGCTCAGGTACCCTTGGTGAAAAACTGTTTTTT	TRBV5-1	.	.	TRBJ1-4
CASSAGFTGLAGAGELFF	TGTGCCAGCAGCGCGGGCTTTACGGGACTAGCCGGCGCCGGGGAGCTGTTTTTT	TRBV5-4	TRBD2	.	TRBJ2-2
CASSLVRDRGDGELFF	TGTGCCAGCAGCTTAGTCCGGGACAGGGGTGACGGGGAGCTGTTTTTT	TRBV5-4	TRBD1	.	TRBJ2-2